The 3 T cell receptor beta chains below come from one sample, sequenced in a study of T cells in Graves' hyperthyroidism and ophthalmopathy. Amplified regions were TCR beta CDR3 sequences from RNA transcripts. Initially, a first-round RT-PCR of the TCR CDR3 employed the HTBI primer set. TCRdb fed the multiplex PCR reads into MiXCR, producing one record per CDR3 protein. The data show 530,000 or so distinct CDR3 sequences, about 15% seen once. The sample comprised blood. Receptors originate from a woman in her late teens or twenties with Graves' ophthalmopathy.

This clonotype has more than one count but fewer than ten. The chain carries TRBV7-9 and TRBJ1-1; D call uncertain. The V gene's germline CDR1 is SEHNR and CDR2 FQNEAQ (reference sequence). The CDR3 spans 11 residues. V was cut by 3 bases and J by 8 bases, with 7 bases left in between. CDR3 DNA sequence: TGTGCCAGCAGCTTGGACGTAGAAGCTTTCTTT. This sequence encodes CASSLDVEAFF. The whole variable domain, remainder taken from reference TRBV7-9 and TRBJ1-1, is DTGVSQNPRHKITKRGQNVTFRCDPISEHNRLYWYRQTLGQGPEFLTYFQNEAQLEKSRLLSDRFSAERPKGSFSTLEIQRTEQGDSAMYLCASSLDVEAFFGQGTRLTVV.

V is TRBV4-1 and J is TRBJ2-7; no clear D. This CDR3 contains 13 residues. The V gene's germline CDR1 is MGHRA and CDR2 YSYEKL. Trimming shortened V by 1 base and J by 1 base, and 5 bases separated the two germline ends. CDR3 in amino acids: CASSQVISYEQYF. The CDR3 coding sequence is TGCGCCAGCAGCCAAGTAATATCCTACGAGCAGTACTTC.

This clonotype turned up a few times. The chain links TRBV4-1 to TRBJ1-1; D perhaps matches TRBD1 (5 bases). The CDR3 loop spans 15 amino acids. Trimming pared 4 bases from V and 2 bases from J, leaving 14 bases between. The germline CDR1 and CDR2 sequences are MGHRA and YSYEKL. The CDR3: CASSPTDSRNTEAFF. The CDR3 DNA follows: TGCGCCAGCAGCCCTACTGACAGCCGTAACACTGAAGCTTTCTTT.